This TCR beta chain was observed in a study of blood T cell repertoires in COVID-19. Study overall: The United States, Italy and Spain provided the acute and convalescent COVID-19 samples. Nucleic acid was either cDNA or gDNA, and it came from T cells, B-cell-depleted T cells, or PBMCs.

Some clones are missing from TCRdb's copy, which holds only in-frame ones; the method was immunoSEQ multiplex PCR. The repertoire has 110,000 or so clones, over 75% of them found once; the top ten carry about 1.6%. Germline CDR1 is PRHDT and CDR2 is FYEKMQ (reference sequence). With 4 bases clipped from V and 5 bases from J, the junction kept 4 bases outside the gene matches. The CDR3 runs to 13 residues. The receptor comes from a man aged 45-65 years with acute or convalescent COVID-19. The V gene is TRBV13, the J gene TRBJ1-2; the match to TRBD1 covers 7 bases. Sequencing was done on a sample of peripheral blood. CDR3 in amino acids: CASSSGQNYGYTF. The CDR3 DNA reads as TGTGCCAGCAGCTCGGGACAGAATTATGGCTACACCTTC.